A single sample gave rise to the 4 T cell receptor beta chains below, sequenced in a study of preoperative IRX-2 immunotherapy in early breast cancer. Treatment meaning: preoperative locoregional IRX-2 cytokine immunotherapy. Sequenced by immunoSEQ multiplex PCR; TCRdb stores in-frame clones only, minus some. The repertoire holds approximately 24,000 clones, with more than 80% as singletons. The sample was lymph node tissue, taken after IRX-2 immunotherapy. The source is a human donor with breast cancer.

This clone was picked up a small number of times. CDR3 protein: CASRIRGDSGNTIYF. In DNA form, the CDR3 reads TGCGCCAGCAGGATAAGGGGGGACTCTGGAAACACCATATATTTT. The chain links TRBV23-1 to TRBJ1-3; tentative D call: TRBD1 (6 bases). TRBV23-1 belongs to the ORF category, with a function that is uncertain. V lost 6 bases to trimming and J lost 0 bases, with 12 bases between them. The CDR3 is 15 residues long.

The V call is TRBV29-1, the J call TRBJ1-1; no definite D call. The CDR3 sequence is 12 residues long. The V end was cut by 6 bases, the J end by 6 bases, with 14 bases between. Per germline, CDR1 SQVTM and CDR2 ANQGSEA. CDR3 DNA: TGCAGCGTCCGACTCGACGCATCTGAAGCTTTCTTT. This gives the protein CSVRLDASEAFF.

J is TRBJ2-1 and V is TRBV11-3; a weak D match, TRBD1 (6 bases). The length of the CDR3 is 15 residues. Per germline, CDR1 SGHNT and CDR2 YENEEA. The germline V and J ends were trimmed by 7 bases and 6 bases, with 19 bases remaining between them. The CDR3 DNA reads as TGTGCCAGCATTAAGAGGGGGAGAGCTTCCAATGAGCAGTTCTTC. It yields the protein CASIKRGRASNEQFF.

The CDR3 here is CASSFDGGIRNEQFF. The CDR3 DNA is TGTGCCAGCAGCTTTGACGGCGGGATCCGAAATGAGCAGTTCTTC. The chain has TRBV11-1 and TRBJ2-1, with a possible D match to TRBD2 (6 bases). The CDR3 has 15 amino acids. Germline V gene sequence: CDR1 SGHAT, CDR2 FQDESV (reference sequence). Trimming pared 3 bases from V and 7 bases from J, leaving 16 bases between.